These 30 T cell receptor beta chains came from one sample sequenced in a study of blood T cell repertoires in COVID-19. The table came from immunoSEQ multiplex PCR; TCRdb's copy has only in-frame clones and leaves some out. The sample lists roughly 100,000 clones, about 87% occurring once. Sequences were obtained from peripheral blood. These receptor sequences come from a human donor in a cohort sampled during active COVID-19.

The chain is built from TRBV28 and TRBJ1-1, with D uncertain. The germline V gene encodes CDR1 MDHEN and CDR2 SYDVKM. The CDR3 covers 13 residues. V was trimmed by 6 bases and J by 1 base, leaving 9 bases between them. CDR3: CASRLLTNTEAFF. Written as DNA, the CDR3 is TGTGCCAGCAGACTGTTAACGAACACTGAAGCTTTCTTT.

This clone has only one observation. The V call is TRBV7-2, the J call TRBJ2-1, with a possible D match to TRBD1 (6 bases). Germline loops: CDR1 SGHTA, CDR2 FQGNSA. The CDR3 totals 14 residues. Deletions cut 5 bases from V and 3 bases from J, with 11 bases between. The CDR3: CASSADRNYNEQFF. In DNA, the CDR3 is TGTGCCAGCAGCGCTGACAGGAACTACAATGAGCAGTTCTTC. The full variable domain, rest sourced from reference TRBV7-2 and TRBJ2-1, is GAGVSQSPSNKVTEKGKDVELRCDPISGHTALYWYRQSLGQGLEFLIYFQGNSAPDKSGLPSDRFSAERTGGSVSTLTIQRTQQEDSAVYLCASSADRNYNEQFFGPGTRLTVL.

The chain uses TRBV7-3 and TRBJ2-1; TRBD2 aligns across 9 bases. J lost 9 bases, V lost 1 base, and 7 bases had no gene match. Germline V gene data show CDR1 as SGHTA and CDR2 as FQGTGA. The CDR3 contains 15 residues. In nucleotides, the CDR3 is TGTGCCAGCAGCTTAAATATAGCGGGGGAGGGTGAGCAGTTCTTC. This translates into CASSLNIAGEGEQFF.

This clone has a single count. The chain uses TRBV4-1 and TRBJ1-1; the match to TRBD1 covers 9 bases. The trim removed 5 bases at V and 4 bases at J, leaving 14 bases unmatched. The CDR3 totals 17 residues. From germline, CDR1 is MGHRA and CDR2 YSYEKL. The chain's CDR3 is CASSLNRPGTGFTEAFF. For the CDR3, the DNA is TGCGCCAGCAGCTTAAACCGTCCCGGGACAGGGTTCACTGAAGCTTTCTTT.

The chain has TRBV5-4 and TRBJ2-1; weak D call: TRBD2 (7 bases). There are 15 residues in the CDR3. Germline values: CDR1 SGHNT, CDR2 YYREEE (reference sequence). V lost 1 base to trimming and J lost 4 bases, with 12 bases between them. The CDR3 loop reads CASSLRRGPYNEQFF. In DNA, the CDR3 is TGTGCCAGCAGCTTGAGGCGGGGGCCGTACAATGAGCAGTTCTTC.

The J gene is TRBJ1-5, the V gene TRBV19; unclear D gene. CDR3 size: 13 residues. Germline lookup yields CDR1 LNHDA and CDR2 SQIVND (reference sequence). V gave up 4 bases and J gave up 8 bases, with 12 bases separating them. In DNA, the CDR3 is TGTGCCAGTAGTAAACAGAAGTACGAGCCCCAGCATTTT. It translates to CASSKQKYEPQHF.

The rearrangement joins TRBV7-9 to TRBJ2-3, with D perhaps TRBD2 (6 bases). The V and J ends lost 5 bases and 8 bases respectively, with 17 bases between them. Germline V CDR1 and CDR2: SEHNR, FQNEAQ (reference sequence). The CDR3 covers 14 residues. The CDR3 region is CASSPIGGVGTQYF. CDR3 in DNA: TGTGCCAGCAGCCCTATCGGAGGGGTGGGTACGCAGTATTTT.

This clone was counted between two and nine times. The V and J genes are TRBV5-5 and TRBJ1-3; 7 bases fit TRBD1. The length of the CDR3 is 17 residues. The V and J ends lost 2 bases and 0 bases, in that order; junction bases with no gene match: 8. Germline V gene sequence: CDR1 SGHKS, CDR2 YYEKEE (reference sequence). The CDR3 sequence: CASSFGTASPSGNTIYF. CDR3 nucleotide sequence: TGTGCCAGCAGCTTCGGGACAGCTAGTCCCTCTGGAAACACCATATATTTT.

The chain joins TRBV5-4 to TRBJ1-1; 7 bases match TRBD1. The CDR3 has 15 amino acids. Trimming removed 2 bases from V and 4 bases from J; junction bases left unmatched: 8. Germline V CDR1 and CDR2: SGHNT, YYREEE (reference sequence). The CDR3 DNA is TGTGCCAGCAGCTTACTGATGACAGGGTTCACTGAAGCTTTCTTT. This encodes CASSLLMTGFTEAFF.

This chain connects TRBV3-1 (or the pseudogene TRBV3-2) to TRBJ1-3; perhaps TRBD1 as D (6 bases). Per germline, CDR1 LGHDT and CDR2 YNNKEL (reference sequence). The CDR3 totals 16 residues. Trimming took 0 bases from V and 0 from J, leaving 9 bases between them. Here the CDR3 DNA reads TGTGCCAGCAGCCAAGAAGGGACAATCTCTGGAAACACCATATATTTT. Amino acid sequence: CASSQEGTISGNTIYF.

This chain connects TRBV5-8 to TRBJ1-2; D remains ambiguous. The CDR3 spans 15 residues. Germline CDR1 is SGHTS and CDR2 is YDEGEE. With 4 bases removed from V and 0 bases from J, the gap between germline ends came to 13 bases. Written as DNA, the CDR3 is TGTGCCAGCAGCGGAAGCGACGGTGCTAACTATGGCTACACCTTC. As protein: CASSGSDGANYGYTF. Full variable domain (missing parts from reference TRBV5-8 and TRBJ1-2): EAGVTQSPTHLIKTRGQQATLRCSPISGHTSVYWYQQALGLGLQFLLWYDEGEERNRGNFPPRFSGRQFPNYSSELNVNALELEDSALYLCASSGSDGANYGYTFGSGTRLTVV.

A remark on this clone: Germline and junction disagree at one end, which may indicate a read error. The genes are TRBV6-5 and TRBJ2-7; D unresolved. The CDR3 is 11 residues long. Germline CDR1 MNHEY, CDR2 SVGAGI. As DNA, the CDR3 is TGTGCCAGCAGTTACTCCGACGAGCAGTACTTC. Amino acid sequence: CASSYSDEQYF.

This rearrangement joins TRBV18 to TRBJ2-2; TRBD2 aligns across 9 bases. The CDR3 length is 16 residues. The ends lost 6 bases at V and 5 bases at J; junction bases unmatched: 10. CDR1 KGHSH and CDR2 LQKENI come from the germline V gene. The chain's CDR3 is CASSGTSPFGTGELFF. The CDR3 bases are TGTGCCAGCTCCGGGACTAGCCCCTTCGGGACCGGGGAGCTGTTTTTT.

The chain combines TRBV6-6 with TRBJ1-6; D remains unclear. The CDR3 covers 11 residues. Germline V lookup: CDR1 MNHNY, CDR2 SVGAGI (reference sequence). Trimming left V 8 bases short and J 13 bases short, with 12 bases between. In DNA, the CDR3 is TGTGCCAGCCGGTGGGAGGGCCCCCTCCACTTT. Its protein product is CASRWEGPLHF.

A remark on this clone: Other nucleotide sequences in the sample specify the same CDR3. This chain joins TRBV27 and TRBJ1-2; D may be TRBD1 (5 bases). Looked up from germline, CDR1 is MNHEY and CDR2 is SMNVEV (reference sequence). The length of the CDR3 is 14 residues. Trimming stripped 2 bases from V and 4 bases from J, with 11 bases between. The CDR3 loop is CASSLLGDSYGYTF. The CDR3, as DNA: TGTGCCAGCAGTTTACTAGGGGATTCCTATGGCTACACCTTC.

V usage is TRBV6-6 and J usage is TRBJ1-1; D unresolved. Per the germline V gene, CDR1 is MNHNY and CDR2 is SVGAGI (reference sequence). This CDR3 has 12 residues. V lost 6 bases and J 6 bases, leaving 11 bases between the germline ends. DNA of the CDR3: TGTGCCAGCAGCCCCCTACGGGCTGAAGCTTTCTTT. This encodes CASSPLRAEAFF.

The chain uses TRBV28 and TRBJ1-2; D may be TRBD1 (6 bases). The germline V gene has CDR1 MDHEN and CDR2 SYDVKM. V was trimmed by 6 bases and J by 5 bases, leaving 13 bases between them. The CDR3 length is 13 residues. CDR3 residues: CASSRTAIYGYTF. The CDR3 coding sequence is TGTGCCAGCAGCCGGACAGCCATATATGGCTACACCTTC.

The chain employs TRBV30 and TRBJ2-7, with D tentatively TRBD1 (6 bases). Trimming shortened V by 1 base and J by 2 bases, and 6 bases separated the two germline ends. From germline, CDR1 is GTSNPN and CDR2 SVGIG (reference sequence). This CDR3 comprises 12 residues. DNA for the CDR3: TGTGCCTGGAGTGGGGACACCTACGAGCAGTACTTC. Protein product: CAWSGDTYEQYF.

V is TRBV6-5 and J is TRBJ2-5, with TRBD1 matching 7 bases. V lost 6 bases to trimming and J lost 4 bases; unmatched junction nucleotides: 11. Germline CDR1 reads MNHEY; CDR2 reads SVGAGI. This CDR3 is 15 amino acids long. Written as DNA, the CDR3 is TGTGCCAGCAGGAATGGTTATGCAGGGGGAGAGACCCAGTACTTC. It yields the protein CASRNGYAGGETQYF.

The V and J genes are TRBV11-3 and TRBJ1-4, with D uncertain. The CDR3 is 13 residues long. V gave up 2 bases and J gave up 1 base, with 2 bases separating them. The germline gives CDR1 SGHNT, CDR2 YENEEA. CDR3: CASSLQTNEKLFF. For the CDR3, the DNA is TGTGCCAGCAGCTTACAAACTAATGAAAAACTGTTTTTT.

This chain connects TRBV5-1 to TRBJ2-3, with 10 bases matching TRBD2. Germline CDR1 SGHRS, CDR2 YFSETQ. The CDR3 is 14 residues long. The trim removed 2 bases at V and 4 bases at J, leaving 1 base unmatched. Here the CDR3 reads CASSFTSGADTQYF. The CDR3 DNA is TGCGCCAGCAGCTTCACTAGCGGGGCAGATACGCAGTATTTT.

This chain connects TRBV28 to TRBJ1-2, with D unclear. Looked up from germline, CDR1 is MDHEN and CDR2 is SYDVKM. CDR3 size: 11 residues. Trimming pared 6 bases from V and 6 bases from J, leaving 8 bases between. This CDR3 is CASRARDGYTF. In nucleotides, the CDR3 is TGTGCCAGCAGGGCGCGGGATGGCTACACCTTC.

The rearrangement joins TRBV6-5 to TRBJ1-5; the match to TRBD1 covers 7 bases. Trimming cost V 6 bases and J 6 bases; bases outside gene matches: 8. The CDR3 covers 14 residues. CDR1 is MNHEY and CDR2 is SVGAGI in the germline V gene. Here the CDR3 reads CASSSDRDVQPQHF. The CDR3 nucleotides are TGTGCCAGCAGCTCCGACAGGGATGTTCAGCCCCAGCATTTT.

The gene calls are TRBV19 and TRBJ1-6, with 8 bases identical to TRBD1. Per the germline V gene, CDR1 is LNHDA and CDR2 is SQIVND (reference sequence). CDR3 length: 14 residues. With V trimmed by 5 bases and J by 7 bases, 4 bases remained unmatched. CDR3 bases: TGTGCCAGTAGTGTAACAGGGGGAAATTCACCCCTCCACTTT. Protein product: CASSVTGGNSPLHF.

This sequence joins TRBV5-1 and TRBJ2-5; D unresolved. The CDR3 consists of 14 residues. The germline V and J ends were trimmed by 0 bases and 5 bases, with 11 bases remaining between them. Germline CDR1 SGHRS, CDR2 YFSETQ. The CDR3 reads CASSLAPRLETQYF. CDR3 coding DNA: TGCGCCAGCAGCTTGGCGCCGCGTTTGGAGACCCAGTACTTC.

This clone occurred once. This rearrangement joins TRBV10-2 to TRBJ2-2, with 11 bases lining up with TRBD1. Per the germline V gene, CDR1 is WSHSY and CDR2 is SAAADI. The length of the CDR3 is 16 residues. The trim removed 6 bases at V and 9 bases at J, leaving 12 bases unmatched. The CDR3 DNA follows: TGCGCCAGCAGGGACACGGGACAGGGGGTACTGAGGGAGCTGTTTTTT. This encodes CASRDTGQGVLRELFF.

CDR3 sequence reads: CASSPRQGAQSGYTF. CDR3 DNA: TGTGCCAGCAGCCCACGACAGGGGGCGCAGAGTGGCTACACCTTC. This rearrangement joins TRBV7-3 to TRBJ1-2; 10 bases agree with TRBD1. This CDR3 is built from 15 residues. Losses at the gene ends were 5 bases for V and 7 bases for J; bases not matched to a gene: 10. The germline V gene encodes CDR1 SGHTA and CDR2 FQGTGA.

Only a few counts were recorded for this clone. The chain links TRBV6-5 to TRBJ2-7; the match to TRBD2 covers 11 bases. The V gene end was trimmed by 6 bases and the J gene end by 1 base; junction bases not matched to a gene: 2. This CDR3 is built from 14 residues. In germline, CDR1 is MNHEY, CDR2 SVGAGI. CDR3 region: CASSIAGGSYEQYF. The CDR3 bases are TGTGCCAGCAGCATAGCGGGGGGGTCCTACGAGCAGTACTTC.

V is TRBV6-2 or TRBV6-3 and J is TRBJ2-1; 13 bases fit TRBD2. This CDR3 has 15 amino acids. Germline lookup yields CDR1 MNHEY and CDR2 SVGEGT. V was pared by 6 bases and J by 13 bases, with 12 bases of the junction left unmatched. CDR3 region: CASSRTSGGSSPQFF. The CDR3 nucleotides are TGTGCCAGCAGCCGGACTAGCGGGGGCTCATCCCCTCAGTTCTTC.

This chain connects TRBV5-1 to TRBJ2-1; 9 nucleotides line up with TRBD2. CDR1 is SGHRS, CDR2 YFSETQ, per germline. The ends lost 4 bases at V and 10 bases at J; junction bases unmatched: 12. This CDR3 spans 15 amino acids. In DNA form, the CDR3 reads TGCGCCAGCAGCCTGGACGCTAGCGGGGACGGCGAGCAGTTCTTC. This gives the protein CASSLDASGDGEQFF.